These 15 T cell receptor beta chains came from one sample sequenced in a study of shared T cell receptors in the human thymus (dated by TCRdb to the early 2020s). Library preparation used the immunoSEQ multiplex PCR assay. TCRdb retrieved this table from immuneACCESS and kept in-frame rearrangements only. Not all clones are present; in checked studies, unresolved V genes account for under half, and no reason is known for the remainder. The sample records hundreds of thousands of clones, roughly 90% of which are singletons. The ten top clones hold 0.0085% to 0.012% of the sample. These data also formed part of another study, on human thymus T cells.

Sequenced material: thymocytes. Every receptor here comes from a boy in the first two years of life with a congenital heart defect. Donor details come from another sample of the same person, matched by shared clones.

This chain connects TRBV7-3 to TRBJ2-1; tentatively, D is TRBD2 (5 bases). The CDR3 has 15 amino acids. Trimming removed 0 bases from V and 8 bases from J, with 14 bases in between. Germline values: CDR1 SGHTA, CDR2 FQGTGA. CDR3 loop: CASSLTRTSGDEQFF. CDR3 bases: TGTGCCAGCAGCTTAACTAGGACGTCCGGGGATGAGCAGTTCTTC.

This chain joins TRBV4-3 and TRBJ2-6; the match to TRBD2 covers 9 bases. Germline loops: CDR1 LGHNA, CDR2 YSLEER. The junction had 6 bases not matched to a gene; V was cut back by 3 bases and J by 0 bases. The CDR3 is made up of 18 amino acids. DNA for the CDR3: TGCGCCAGCAGCCACCTAGCGGGGCTGAGCTCTGGGGCCAACGTCCTGACTTTC. It codes for CASSHLAGLSSGANVLTF.

The genes are TRBV7-2 and TRBJ2-7; possibly TRBD1 for D (5 bases). V lost 3 bases and J lost 3, with 9 bases in between. The CDR3 has 13 amino acids. CDR1 is SGHTA and CDR2 is FQGNSA in the germline V gene. The CDR3 nucleotides read TGTGCCAGCAGCTTCGACAGAAGCTACGAGCAGTACTTC. This codes for CASSFDRSYEQYF.

The chain employs TRBV6-1 and TRBJ1-2; 9 nucleotides agree with TRBD1. Germline assignment: CDR1 MNHNS and CDR2 SASEGT. This CDR3 has 14 amino acids. V was pared by 5 bases and J by 8 bases, with 9 bases of the junction left unmatched. CDR3 nucleotides: TGTGCCAGCAGTACCACGGGACAGGGTGAGGGCTACACCTTC. Translated: CASSTTGQGEGYTF.

The chain joins TRBV28 to TRBJ2-3, with TRBD2 identical over 12 bases. CDR3 length: 17 residues. Germline CDR1 reads MDHEN; CDR2 reads SYDVKM. V lost 0 bases to trimming and J lost 4 bases; unmatched junction nucleotides: 5. The CDR3 is CASSLWTSGSFADTQYF. CDR3 bases: TGTGCCAGCAGTTTATGGACTAGCGGGAGCTTTGCAGATACGCAGTATTTT.

The rearrangement joins TRBV4-3 to TRBJ2-5, with TRBD2 matching over 10 bases. The V and J ends lost 4 bases and 3 bases, in that order; junction bases with no gene match: 5. There are 15 residues in the CDR3. The germline gives CDR1 LGHNA, CDR2 YSLEER. Here the CDR3 DNA reads TGCGCCAGCAGCCGGCAGCGGGGGGGGGAAGAGACCCAGTACTTC. It codes for CASSRQRGGEETQYF.

The genes are TRBV6-6 and TRBJ2-7, with 9 bases matching TRBD1. The CDR3 totals 16 residues. CDR1 MNHNY and CDR2 SVGAGI come from the germline V gene (reference sequence). After removal of 5 bases from V and 2 bases from J, the junction contained 10 bases not matched to a gene. CDR3 region: CASSTYDRGSTYEQYF. DNA for the CDR3: TGTGCCAGCAGTACTTATGACAGGGGGAGCACCTACGAGCAGTACTTC.

The V call is TRBV14, the J call TRBJ2-2; tentatively, D is TRBD1 (6 bases). Germline CDR1 and CDR2: SGHDN and FVKESK. The CDR3 covers 18 residues. V lost 0 bases, J lost 4 bases, and 18 bases lay in between. The CDR3 DNA sequence: TGTGCCAGCAGCCAAGAGGACAGCGAAACCTTGGGCACCGGGGAGCTGTTTTTT. Translated: CASSQEDSETLGTGELFF.

This clone was counted a few times. The chain uses TRBV2 and TRBJ1-3; TRBD1 is a possible D gene (5 bases). The CDR3 loop spans 15 amino acids. V was pared by 4 bases and J by 0 bases, with 10 bases between. The germline V gene encodes CDR1 SNHLY and CDR2 FYNNEI. The CDR3 nucleotides read TGTGCCAGCAGTGGACAGCCACACTCTGGAAACACCATATATTTT. This encodes CASSGQPHSGNTIYF.

V is TRBV6-5 and J is TRBJ1-1; weak D call: TRBD1 (5 bases). There are 12 residues in the CDR3. Germline loops: CDR1 MNHEY, CDR2 SVGAGI. Between the trimmed V and J ends, which lost 2 bases and 11 bases, there was a span of 12 bases. The CDR3 DNA follows: TGTGCCAGCAGTTACCCCGGGGGTGACGCTTTCTTT. This codes for CASSYPGGDAFF.

This clone showed up just once. The J gene is TRBJ2-7, the V gene TRBV5-5, with D perhaps TRBD2 (5 bases). Trimming pared 3 bases from V and 7 bases from J, leaving 14 bases between. This CDR3 is built from 13 residues. Germline values: CDR1 SGHKS, CDR2 YYEKEE (reference sequence). The CDR3 DNA is TGTGCCAGCAGCTCCCCGGCGTCGGGAGAGCAGTACTTC. Its protein is CASSSPASGEQYF.

This rearrangement joins TRBV7-9 to TRBJ2-2, with 11 bases that match TRBD2. The CDR3 is 16 residues long. V dropped 6 bases and J dropped 7; count of bases not matched to a gene: 10. Germline V gives CDR1 SEHNR, CDR2 FQNEAQ (reference sequence). The CDR3 nucleotides read TGTGCCAGCAGATCAACTAGCGGGAGTGGGAACGGGGAGCTGTTTTTT. It translates to CASRSTSGSGNGELFF.

The chain carries TRBV5-6 and TRBJ2-3; 12 bases map to TRBD2. CDR1 and CDR2 from the germline V gene are SGHDT and YYEEEE. The CDR3 covers 15 residues. V was pared by 0 bases and J by 6 bases, with 2 bases of the junction left unmatched. CDR3: CASSLGLAGADTQYF. The CDR3 DNA follows: TGTGCCAGCAGCTTGGGACTAGCGGGGGCGGATACGCAGTATTTT. The full variable domain, in which reference TRBV5-6 and TRBJ2-3 provide the parts outside the CDR3, is DAGVTQSPTHLIKTRGQQVTLRCSPKSGHDTVSWYQQALGQGPQFIFQYYEEEERQRGNFPDRFSGHQFPNYSSELNVNALLLGDSALYLCASSLGLAGADTQYFGPGTRLTVL.

This chain connects TRBV6-6 to TRBJ1-2, with D uncertain. The CDR3 sequence is 12 residues long. CDR1 is MNHNY and CDR2 is SVGAGI in the germline V gene (reference sequence). Trimming shortened V by 0 bases and J by 8 bases, and 7 bases separated the two germline ends. The DNA of the CDR3 is TGTGCCAGCAGTTACTCTCCGGGGGGCTACACCTTC. It codes for CASSYSPGGYTF.

The chain recombines TRBV6-6 with TRBJ1-2, with 8 bases matching TRBD1. Germline CDR1 and CDR2: MNHNY and SVGAGI (reference sequence). There are 15 residues in the CDR3. The J segment lost 4 bases and the V segment lost 6 bases, leaving 10 bases of the junction unmatched. CDR3 nucleotides: TGTGCCAGCAGAGCCCTGGACAGGGACGGCTATGGCTACACCTTC. This gives the protein CASRALDRDGYGYTF.